Listed below are T cell receptor beta chains from one sample, sequenced in a study. TCRdb fed the 5' RACE reads into MiXCR, producing one record per CDR3 protein. The table has 40,000 to 65,000 distinct CDR3 sequences, approximately 24% seen once. The sample taken for sequencing was tumor-infiltrating naive CD4+ T cells sorted from the breast tumor. All receptors come from a female donor with breast cancer. The CDR3 runs from the conserved cysteine through the conserved F or W. D genes are given only for firm matches. Size tells how often a clone was seen (once, few, many) or the class of an expanded clone, and some rows leave it out.

D gene	V gene	clone size	J gene	CDR3 DNA	CDR3 protein
.	TRBV6-5	few	TRBJ2-7	TGTGCCAGCAGTTATCTCCACGAGCAGTACTTC	CASSYLHEQYF
.	TRBV6-2/TRBV6-3	.	TRBJ1-1	TGTGCCAGCAGTGCCCGACATCGGGGCCCATCTAGATTGAACACTGAAGCTTTCTTT	CASSARHRGPSRLNTEAFF
TRBD2	TRBV20-1	.	TRBJ2-7	TGCAGTGCTAGAGATCAGACTAGCCTTAACTACGAGCAGTACTTC	CSARDQTSLNYEQYF
.	TRBV12-3/TRBV12-4	few	TRBJ1-1	TGTGCCAGCAGGGGGTTCTGGGTAAACACTGAAGCTTTCTTT	CASRGFWVNTEAFF
.	TRBV6-5	.	TRBJ2-4	TGTGCCAGCAGTTGGACAGAGGACATTCGGTACTTC	CASSWTEDIRYF
.	TRBV24-1	.	TRBJ1-2	TGTGCCACCAGTGATTTGCACCGGCCGACTGACTATGGCTACACCTTC	CATSDLHRPTDYGYTF
.	TRBV7-2	.	TRBJ1-2	TGTGCCAGCAGCTTAGATCCAGGGTCGATAGGCGGCTACACCTTC	CASSLDPGSIGGYTF
.	TRBV6-5	.	TRBJ1-5	TGTGCCAGCAGTCCCCGGGCAGGGCTGAATCAGCCCCAGCATTTT	CASSPRAGLNQPQHF
TRBD1	TRBV12-3/TRBV12-4	many	TRBJ1-2	TGTGCCAGCAGCTCAAACAGGGGGCGCGGCTACACCTTC	CASSSNRGRGYTF
.	TRBV20-1	.	TRBJ1-6	TGCAGTGCTAGGGCGCGGTTGAATTCACCCCTCCACTTT	CSARARLNSPLHF
TRBD1	TRBV5-1	.	TRBJ2-1	TGCGCCAGCAGCCGGGGGACAGGGTCCTACAATGAGCAGTTCTTC	CASSRGTGSYNEQFF